Detailed here is one T cell receptor beta chain. This clonotype was recorded a few times. There is no known antigen for this receptor. No base quality information exists; no much larger clone differs at one position. These data are taken from a study of T-cell reconstitution after alpha-beta-depleted transplantation in children listed by TCRdb under 2016. In the study overall: The study quantitatively tracked T-cell immune reconstitution after TCRalphabeta/CD19-depleted allogeneic hematopoietic cell transplantation in children using TCR repertoire profiling.

The sample's treatment or condition label, decoded: allogeneic hematopoietic cell transplantation with graft depleted of TCRalphabeta T cells and CD19 B cells. The children who served as transplant recipients had been given grafts of TCRalphabeta/CD19-depleted allogeneic hematopoietic cells. Libraries were constructed by PCR. The instrument was an Illumina HiSeq 2500. TCR libraries were prepared with molecular barcoding, using unique molecular identifiers to normalize TCRbeta repertoire quantification. The raw public data were reprocessed by TCRdb itself: fastp quality trimming at Q25, MiXCR clonotype calling, in-frame beta chains only. Rows are unified per CDR3 protein, each entry keeping the most common DNA and genes. The sample table shows around 440,000 distinct CDR3 sequences, and roughly a tenth are seen once. 2% of the sample rests with the top ten. The investigation overall reported the following: About two months after transplant, the apparently early recovery of alphabetaT-cell counts reportedly depended on just several hundred clones that had expanded rapidly and came from non-depleted graft cells. In some patients, the high TCRbeta diversity seen at day 60 was put down to recipient T cells and intrathymic progenitors that had survived conditioning. Hyperexpanded clone frequencies declined over subsequent months; after one year, T-cell counts and TCRbeta diversity were mostly attributed to newly produced T cells.

Based on the germline V gene (reference sequence), the CDR1 and CDR2 sequences are SGHNT and YYREEE. Including the terminal cysteine and phenylalanine, the CDR3 comprises 17 residues. Only CDR3 DNA is held: 51 bases, read in frame from base 1. Trimming removed 5 bases from V and 0 bases from J, leaving 18 bases between the germline ends. The sequence links TRBV5-4 to TRBJ2-1; the D gene is tentatively TRBD1 or TRBD2, each matching 6 bases. The material sequenced was PBMCs, taken before TCRalphabeta/CD19-depleted stem cell transplant. The sequence was obtained from a child aged 2 to 10 with inherited bone marrow failure, due to receive a stem cell transplant. The sequence in DNA is TGTGCCAGCAGGCCGGACAGCGGGCCCATCTCCTACAATGAGCAGTTCTTC. Translated, it reads CASRPDSGPISYNEQFF. Here the CDR3 is joined to the reference TRBV5-4 and TRBJ2-1 genes, and the full variable domain is: ETGVTQSPTHLIKTRGQQVTLRCSSQSGHNTVSWYQQALGQGPQFIFQYYREEENGRGNFPPRFSGLQFPNYSSELNVNALELDDSALYLCASRPDSGPISYNEQFFGPGTRLTVL.